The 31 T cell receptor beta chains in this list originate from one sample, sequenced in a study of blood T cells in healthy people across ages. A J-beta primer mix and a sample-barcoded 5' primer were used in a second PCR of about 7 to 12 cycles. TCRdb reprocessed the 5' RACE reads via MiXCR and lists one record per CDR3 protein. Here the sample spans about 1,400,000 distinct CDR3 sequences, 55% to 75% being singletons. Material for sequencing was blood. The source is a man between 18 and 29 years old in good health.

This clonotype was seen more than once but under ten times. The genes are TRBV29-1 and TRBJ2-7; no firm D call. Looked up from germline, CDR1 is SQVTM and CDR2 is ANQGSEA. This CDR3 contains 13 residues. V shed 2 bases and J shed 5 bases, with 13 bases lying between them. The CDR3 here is CSVEPQSGDEQYF. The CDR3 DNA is TGCAGCGTTGAACCCCAGTCGGGCGACGAGCAGTACTTC.

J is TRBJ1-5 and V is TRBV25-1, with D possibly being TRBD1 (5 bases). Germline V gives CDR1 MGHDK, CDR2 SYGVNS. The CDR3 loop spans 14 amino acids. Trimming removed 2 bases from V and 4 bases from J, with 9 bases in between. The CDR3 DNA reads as TGTGCCAGCAGTGAAACAGGTTGGAATCAGCCCCAGCATTTT. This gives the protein CASSETGWNQPQHF.

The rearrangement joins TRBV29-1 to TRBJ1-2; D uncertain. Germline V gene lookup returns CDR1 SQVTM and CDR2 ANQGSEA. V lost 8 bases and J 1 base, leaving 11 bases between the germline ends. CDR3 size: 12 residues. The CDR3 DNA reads TGCAGCACCGCAGGCGATAACTATGGCTACACCTTC. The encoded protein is CSTAGDNYGYTF. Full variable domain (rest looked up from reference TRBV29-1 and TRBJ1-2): SAVISQKPSRDICQRGTSLTIQCQVDSQVTMMFWYRQQPGQSLTLIATANQGSEATYESGFVIDKFPISRPNLTFSTLTVSNMSPEDSSIYLCSTAGDNYGYTFGSGTRLTVV.

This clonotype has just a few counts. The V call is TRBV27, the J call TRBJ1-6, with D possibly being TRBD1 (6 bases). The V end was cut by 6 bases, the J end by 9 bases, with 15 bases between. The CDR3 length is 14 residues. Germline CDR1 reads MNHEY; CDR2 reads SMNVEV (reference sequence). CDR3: CASSRQGSISPLHF. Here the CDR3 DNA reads TGTGCCAGCAGCCGTCAGGGGAGCATTTCACCCCTCCACTTT.

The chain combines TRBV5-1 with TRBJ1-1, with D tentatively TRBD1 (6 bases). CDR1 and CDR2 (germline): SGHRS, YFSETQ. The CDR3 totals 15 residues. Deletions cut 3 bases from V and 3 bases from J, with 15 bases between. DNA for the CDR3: TGCGCCAGCAGCTCAATAGGGGGAACGGACACTGAAGCTTTCTTT. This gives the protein CASSSIGGTDTEAFF.

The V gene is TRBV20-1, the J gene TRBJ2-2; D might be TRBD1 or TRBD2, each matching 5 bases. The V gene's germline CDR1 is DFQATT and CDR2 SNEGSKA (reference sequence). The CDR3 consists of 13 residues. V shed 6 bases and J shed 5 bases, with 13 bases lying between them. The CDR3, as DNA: TGCAGTGCAAAACATTGGGGGACCGGGGAGCTGTTTTTT. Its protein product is CSAKHWGTGELFF.

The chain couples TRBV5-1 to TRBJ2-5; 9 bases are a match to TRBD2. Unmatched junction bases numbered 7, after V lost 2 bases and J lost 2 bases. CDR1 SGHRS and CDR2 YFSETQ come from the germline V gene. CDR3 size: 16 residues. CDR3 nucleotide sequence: TGCGCCAGCAGCTTCCGACTAGCGGATCAACAAGAGACCCAGTACTTC. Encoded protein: CASSFRLADQQETQYF.

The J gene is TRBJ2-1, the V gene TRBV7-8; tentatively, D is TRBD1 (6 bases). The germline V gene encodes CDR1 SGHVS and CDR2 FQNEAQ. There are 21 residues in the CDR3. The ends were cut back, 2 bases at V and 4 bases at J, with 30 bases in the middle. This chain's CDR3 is CASSLSEDSPWDPGTYNEQFF. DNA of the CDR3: TGTGCCAGCAGCTTATCGGAGGACAGTCCCTGGGACCCGGGCACTTACAATGAGCAGTTCTTC.

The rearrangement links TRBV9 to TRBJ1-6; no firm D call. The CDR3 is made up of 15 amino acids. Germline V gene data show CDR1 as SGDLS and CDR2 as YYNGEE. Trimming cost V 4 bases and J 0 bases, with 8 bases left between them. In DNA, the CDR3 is TGTGCCAGCAGCCAGAGACTCTCCTATAATTCACCCCTCCACTTT. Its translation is CASSQRLSYNSPLHF.

CDR3 protein: CASSQEVGENQPQHF. CDR3 nucleotides: TGCGCCAGCAGCCAAGAAGTGGGCGAGAATCAGCCCCAGCATTTT. The chain joins TRBV4-1 to TRBJ1-5; the D is unclear. The CDR3 is made up of 15 amino acids. V was cut by 0 bases and J by 4 bases, with 10 bases left in between. Germline CDR1 MGHRA, CDR2 YSYEKL.

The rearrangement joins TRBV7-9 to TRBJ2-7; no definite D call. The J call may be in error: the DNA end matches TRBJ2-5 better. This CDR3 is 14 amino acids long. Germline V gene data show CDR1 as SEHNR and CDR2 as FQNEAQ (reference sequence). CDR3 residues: CASSPLTSQETQYF. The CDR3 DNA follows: TGTGCCAGCAGCCCCCTCACCAGCCAAGAGACCCAGTACTTC.

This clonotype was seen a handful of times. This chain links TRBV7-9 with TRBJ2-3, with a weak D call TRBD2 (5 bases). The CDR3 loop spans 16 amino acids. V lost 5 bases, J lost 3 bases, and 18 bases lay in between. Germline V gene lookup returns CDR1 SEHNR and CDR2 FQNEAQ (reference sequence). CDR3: CASSPSPKGSTDTQYF. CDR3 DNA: TGTGCCAGCAGCCCGTCTCCTAAAGGGAGTACAGATACGCAGTATTTT. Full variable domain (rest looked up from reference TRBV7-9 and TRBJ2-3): DTGVSQNPRHKITKRGQNVTFRCDPISEHNRLYWYRQTLGQGPEFLTYFQNEAQLEKSRLLSDRFSAERPKGSFSTLEIQRTEQGDSAMYLCASSPSPKGSTDTQYFGPGTRLTVL.

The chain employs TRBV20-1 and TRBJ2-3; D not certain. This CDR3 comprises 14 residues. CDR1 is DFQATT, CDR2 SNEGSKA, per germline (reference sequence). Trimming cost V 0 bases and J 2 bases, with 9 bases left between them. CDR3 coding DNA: TGCAGTGCTAGAGATGGCCAGTACACAGATACGCAGTATTTT. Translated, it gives CSARDGQYTDTQYF.

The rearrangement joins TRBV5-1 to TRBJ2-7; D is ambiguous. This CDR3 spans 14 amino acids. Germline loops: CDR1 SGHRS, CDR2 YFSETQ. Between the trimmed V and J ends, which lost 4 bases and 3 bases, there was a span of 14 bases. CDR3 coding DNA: TGCGCCAGCAGCCTAGGGTCGAATGTCTACGAGCAGTACTTC. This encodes CASSLGSNVYEQYF. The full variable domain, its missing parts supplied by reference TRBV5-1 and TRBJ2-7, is KAGVTQTPRYLIKTRGQQVTLSCSPISGHRSVSWYQQTPGQGLQFLFEYFSETQRNKGNFPGRFSGRQFSNSRSEMNVSTLELGDSALYLCASSLGSNVYEQYFGPGTRLTVT.

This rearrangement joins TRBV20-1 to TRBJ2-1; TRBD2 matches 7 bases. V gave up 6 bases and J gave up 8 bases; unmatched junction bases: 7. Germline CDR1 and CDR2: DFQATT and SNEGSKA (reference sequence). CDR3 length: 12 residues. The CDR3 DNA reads TGCAGTGCAGAGTTGGGAGGGGATGAGCAGTTCTTC. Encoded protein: CSAELGGDEQFF.

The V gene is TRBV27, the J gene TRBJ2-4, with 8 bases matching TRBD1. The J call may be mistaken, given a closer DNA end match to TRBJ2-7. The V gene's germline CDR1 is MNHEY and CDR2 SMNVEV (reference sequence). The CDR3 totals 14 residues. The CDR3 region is CAIPDRGCLDEQYF. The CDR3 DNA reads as TGTGCCATCCCCGACAGGGGCTGTTTGGACGAGCAGTACTTC.

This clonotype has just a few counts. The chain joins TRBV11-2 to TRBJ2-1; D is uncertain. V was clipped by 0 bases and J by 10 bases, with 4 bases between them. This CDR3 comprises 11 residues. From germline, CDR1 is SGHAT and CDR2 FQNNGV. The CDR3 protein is CASSLEREQFF. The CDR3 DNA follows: TGTGCCAGCAGCTTAGAGCGGGAGCAGTTCTTC. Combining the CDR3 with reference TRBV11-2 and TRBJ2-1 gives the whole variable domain EAGVAQSPRYKIIEKRQSVAFWCNPISGHATLYWYQQILGQGPKLLIQFQNNGVVDDSQLPKDRFSAERLKGVDSTLKIQPAKLEDSAVYLCASSLEREQFFGPGTRLTVL.

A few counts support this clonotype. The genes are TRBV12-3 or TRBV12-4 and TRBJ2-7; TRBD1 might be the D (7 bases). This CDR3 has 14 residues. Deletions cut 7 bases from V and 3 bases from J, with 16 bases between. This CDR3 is CASKGGTANYEQYF. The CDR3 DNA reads TGTGCCAGCAAAGGAGGGACAGCGAACTACGAGCAGTACTTC.

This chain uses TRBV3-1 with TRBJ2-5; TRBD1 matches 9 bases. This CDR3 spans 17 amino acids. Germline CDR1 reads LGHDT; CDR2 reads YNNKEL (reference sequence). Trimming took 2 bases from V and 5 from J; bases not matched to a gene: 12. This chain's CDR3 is CASSQYGDRVGRETQYF. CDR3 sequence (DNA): TGTGCCAGCAGCCAATACGGGGACAGGGTCGGAAGGGAGACCCAGTACTTC.

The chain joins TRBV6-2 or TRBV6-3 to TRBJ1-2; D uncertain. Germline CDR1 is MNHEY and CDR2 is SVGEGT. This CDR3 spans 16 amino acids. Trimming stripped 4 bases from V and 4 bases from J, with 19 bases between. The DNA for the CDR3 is TGTGCCAGCAGTTTGTCTGAGTTGGACCGCCGCTATGGCTACACCTTC. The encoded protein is CASSLSELDRRYGYTF.

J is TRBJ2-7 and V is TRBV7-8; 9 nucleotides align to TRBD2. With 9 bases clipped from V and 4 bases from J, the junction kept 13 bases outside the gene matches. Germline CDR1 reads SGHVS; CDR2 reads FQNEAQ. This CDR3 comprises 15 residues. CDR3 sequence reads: CASHPRAGGLYEQYF. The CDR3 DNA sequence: TGTGCCAGTCATCCGAGGGCGGGAGGGTTGTACGAGCAGTACTTC. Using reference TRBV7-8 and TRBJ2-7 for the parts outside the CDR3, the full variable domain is GAGVSQSPRYKVAKRGQDVALRCDPISGHVSLFWYQQALGQGPEFLTYFQNEAQLDKSGLPSDRFFAERPEGSVSTLKIQRTQQEDSAVYLCASHPRAGGLYEQYFGPGTRLTVT.

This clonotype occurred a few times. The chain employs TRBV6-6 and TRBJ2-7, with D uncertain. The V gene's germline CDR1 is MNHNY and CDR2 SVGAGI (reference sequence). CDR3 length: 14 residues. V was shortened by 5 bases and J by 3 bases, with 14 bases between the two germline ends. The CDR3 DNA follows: TGTGCCAGCAGTCAGACTTTTCCAGACTACGAGCAGTACTTC. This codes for CASSQTFPDYEQYF.

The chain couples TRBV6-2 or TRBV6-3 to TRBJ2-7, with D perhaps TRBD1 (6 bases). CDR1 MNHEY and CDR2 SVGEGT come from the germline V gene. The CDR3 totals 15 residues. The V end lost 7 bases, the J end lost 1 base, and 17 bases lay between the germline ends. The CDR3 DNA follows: TGTGCCAGCAAATCGTCTAGGACAGCTTCCTACGAGCAGTACTTC. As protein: CASKSSRTASYEQYF.

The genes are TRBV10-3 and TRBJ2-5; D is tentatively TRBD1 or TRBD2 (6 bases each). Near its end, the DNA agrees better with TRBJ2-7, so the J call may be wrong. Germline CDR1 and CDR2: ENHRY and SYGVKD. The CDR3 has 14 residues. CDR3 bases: TGTGCCATCAGTGAGAAGGGGGGTCCCTACGAGCAGTACTTC. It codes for CAISEKGGPYEQYF.

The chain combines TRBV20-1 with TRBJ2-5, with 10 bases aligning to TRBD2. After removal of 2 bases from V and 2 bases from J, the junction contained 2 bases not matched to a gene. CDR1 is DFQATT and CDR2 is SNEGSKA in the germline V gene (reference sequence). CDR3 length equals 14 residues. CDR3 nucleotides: TGCAGTGCTAGACCACTAGCGGGACAAGAGACCCAGTACTTC. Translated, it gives CSARPLAGQETQYF.

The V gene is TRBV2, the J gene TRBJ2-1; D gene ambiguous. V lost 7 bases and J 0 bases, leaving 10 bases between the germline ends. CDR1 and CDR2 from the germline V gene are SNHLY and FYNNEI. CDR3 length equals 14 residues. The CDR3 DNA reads TGTGCCAGCAAAGGAGAGAGCTCCTACAATGAGCAGTTCTTC. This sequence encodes CASKGESSYNEQFF.

DNA of the CDR3: TGTGCCAGCAGCAGCCCGGGACAAACTAATGAAAAACTGTTTTTT. This encodes CASSSPGQTNEKLFF. The chain links TRBV28 to TRBJ1-4, with D perhaps TRBD1 (6 bases). This CDR3 has 15 residues. The germline CDR1 and CDR2 sequences are MDHEN and SYDVKM. V was clipped by 6 bases and J by 1 base, with 12 bases between them. The full variable domain, rest sourced from reference TRBV28 and TRBJ1-4, is DVKVTQSSRYLVKRTGEKVFLECVQDMDHENMFWYRQDPGLGLRLIYFSYDVKMKEKGDIPEGYSVSREKKERFSLILESASTNQTSMYLCASSSPGQTNEKLFFGSGTQLSVL.

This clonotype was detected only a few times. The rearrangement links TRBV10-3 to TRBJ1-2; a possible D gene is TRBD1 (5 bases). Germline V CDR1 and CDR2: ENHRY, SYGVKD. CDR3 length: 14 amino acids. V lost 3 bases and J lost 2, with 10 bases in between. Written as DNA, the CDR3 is TGTGCCATCAGTGAACTGGGACCGAACTATGGCTACACCTTC. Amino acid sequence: CAISELGPNYGYTF.

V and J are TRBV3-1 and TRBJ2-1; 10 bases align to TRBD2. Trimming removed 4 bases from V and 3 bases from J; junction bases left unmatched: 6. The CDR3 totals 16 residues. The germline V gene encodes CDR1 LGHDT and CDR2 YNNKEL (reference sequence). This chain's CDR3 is CASSLGTSAVYNEQFF. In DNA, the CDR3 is TGTGCCAGCAGCCTCGGGACTAGCGCGGTCTACAATGAGCAGTTCTTC.

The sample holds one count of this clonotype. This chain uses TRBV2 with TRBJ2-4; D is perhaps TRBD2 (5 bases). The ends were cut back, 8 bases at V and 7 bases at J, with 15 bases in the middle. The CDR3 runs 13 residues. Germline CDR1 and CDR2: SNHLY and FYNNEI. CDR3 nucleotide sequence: TGTGCCAGCCGTAGGACCGGACTCAACATTCAGTACTTC. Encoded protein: CASRRTGLNIQYF.

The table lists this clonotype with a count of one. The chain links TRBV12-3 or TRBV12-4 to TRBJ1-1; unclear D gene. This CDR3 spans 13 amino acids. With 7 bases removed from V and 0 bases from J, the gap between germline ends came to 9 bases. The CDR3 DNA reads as TGTGCCAGCAAACAGTTTCTGAACACTGAAGCTTTCTTT. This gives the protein CASKQFLNTEAFF.